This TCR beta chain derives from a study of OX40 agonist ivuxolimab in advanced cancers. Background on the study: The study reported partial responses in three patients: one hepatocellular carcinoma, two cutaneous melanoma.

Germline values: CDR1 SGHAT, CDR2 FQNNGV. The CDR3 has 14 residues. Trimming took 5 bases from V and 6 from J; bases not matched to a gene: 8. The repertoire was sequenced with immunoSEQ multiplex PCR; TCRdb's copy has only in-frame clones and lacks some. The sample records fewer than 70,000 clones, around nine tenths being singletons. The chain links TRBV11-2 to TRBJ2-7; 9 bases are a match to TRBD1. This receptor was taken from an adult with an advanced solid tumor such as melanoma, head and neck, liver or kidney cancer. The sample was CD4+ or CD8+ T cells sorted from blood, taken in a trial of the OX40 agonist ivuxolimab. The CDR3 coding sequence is TGTGCCAGCAGCAAAGGGACAGGGCTGGGCGAGCAGTACTTC. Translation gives CASSKGTGLGEQYF.